Sequencing of this TCR beta chain was carried out in a study of blood T cell repertoires in COVID-19. In the study overall: In each case, the material was cDNA or gDNA derived from T cells, B-cell-depleted T cells, or PBMCs.

In the original analysis: Amplification with reference gene primers provided the estimates of nucleated cell counts. TCRdb's table, derived via immunoSEQ multiplex PCR, lists solely in-frame clones and lacks some. The DNA was the basis for D and trimming; V, J and clone size are from that table. Among 250,000 or so clones, almost 90% were seen once, and the ten largest hold over 1.1%. This clonotype was obtained from an elderly man with acute or convalescent COVID-19. The sequencing input was peripheral blood.

The CDR3 loop is CASSPEFMGRGPNNEQFF. DNA for the CDR3: TGTGCCAGCTCACCTGAATTTATGGGCAGAGGGCCGAACAATGAGCAGTTCTTC. This chain joins TRBV18 and TRBJ2-1, with D perhaps matching TRBD2 (5 bases). The V and J ends lost 3 bases and 5 bases respectively, with 23 bases between them. The CDR3 has 18 amino acids. From germline, CDR1 is KGHSH and CDR2 LQKENI.